Sequencing of this T cell receptor beta chain was carried out in a study of T cell changes during pregnancy in multiple sclerosis (dated by TCRdb to about 2019). General notes on the study: Changes in the T cell repertoire over the course of pregnancy were examined in this study in women with multiple sclerosis.

Library prep was done by the immunoSEQ multiplex PCR assay. What TCRdb holds here is the immuneACCESS table cut down to in-frame rearrangements. Part of the clones is not present; checked against another copy, under half of the missing clones reflect an unresolved V gene, and the others are unexplained. The sample records 30,000 to 35,000 clones, 85% to 90% of which are singletons. About 7.5% of the sample is in the top ten clones. Of note for this clone: It has no known antigen specificity. Base qualities are not recorded, but no much larger clone differs from it by a single base.

Relative to germline, V is 3 bases shorter and J is 3 bases shorter, with 7 bases between their ends. The CDR3 runs 13 residues from the cysteine to the phenylalanine. The sequence is cut down to CDR3 DNA, 39 bases in frame from base 1. From a lookup of the germline V gene (reference sequence), CDR1 and CDR2 are LNHNV and YYDKDF. The V and J genes are TRBV15 and TRBJ2-3, with TRBD2 perhaps the D gene, on 5 matching bases. The sequencing used CD8+ T cells from peripheral blood mononuclear cells, collected before pregnancy. The origin of this receptor is a female donor with multiple sclerosis, enrolled in a pregnancy study. Here is the DNA: TGTGCCACCAGCAGTCGAGGGACAGATACGCAGTATTTT. Translated, it gives CATSSRGTDTQYF.